Listed below are T cell receptor beta chains from one sample, sequenced in a study of post-analysis software for immune sequencing data. Each CDR3 protein is one row after TCRdb ran MiXCR on the PCR reads. This sample yields 450,000 to 650,000 distinct CDR3 sequences, of which 44% are seen a single time; about 1.8% belongs to the top ten. The sample consisted of blood. The receptor source for this set is a girl aged 10-17 years with multiple sclerosis. The CDR3 runs from the conserved cysteine through the conserved F or W. Fields, in order: J gene, clone size, V gene, D gene, CDR3 DNA, CDR3 protein. A D gene is named only where the DNA matches it firmly. Only part of the rows carry a size: once, few, many, or a class if the clone is expanded.

>TRBJ1-1|.|TRBV5-1|.
TGCGCCAGCAGCGTGGACTTATTGAACACTGAAGCTTTCTTT
CASSVDLLNTEAFF
>TRBJ2-3|.|TRBV13|.
TGTGCCAGCAGCTCCTTCTTCGCCCGGACTAGCACAGATACGCAGTATTTT
CASSSFFARTSTDTQYF
>TRBJ2-5|.|TRBV5-1|TRBD1
TGCGCCAGCAGCTTGGCCATCGGGCAGGGGGCAGAGACCCAGTACTTC
CASSLAIGQGAETQYF
>TRBJ2-1|.|TRBV7-2|.
TGTGCCAGCAGCTTAGCGTCAGGTGGTGAGCAGTTCTTC
CASSLASGGEQFF
>TRBJ2-1|few|TRBV24-1|TRBD2
TGTGCCACCAGTCGAGCGGGGGGGTCCAATGAGCAGTTCTTC
CATSRAGGSNEQFF
>TRBJ1-5|.|TRBV10-3|.
TGTGCCATCAGTGAGTCGATTGGGTTTGAGCAGCCCCAGCATTTT
CAISESIGFEQPQHF
>TRBJ1-2|.|TRBV28|.
TGTGCCAGCAGTTTACCCCCTGGGAGGGGGGCCGGGGGCTACACCTTC
CASSLPPGRGAGGYTF
>TRBJ1-1|.|TRBV5-1|TRBD1
TGCGCCAGCAGTCCCATACAGGGGGCTGAAGCTTTCTTT
CASSPIQGAEAFF
>TRBJ2-1|.|TRBV12-3/TRBV12-4|.
TGTGCCAGCAGTTTGCAGTCACACAATGAGCAGTTCTTC
CASSLQSHNEQFF
>TRBJ1-1|.|TRBV29-1|TRBD1
TGCAGCGTTGAAGATCTCCGAGGGGGACAGGGTATGAACACTGAAGCTTTCTTT
CSVEDLRGGQGMNTEAFF
>TRBJ2-7|few|TRBV5-1|.
TGCGCCAGCAGCTTGGACGACAACGAGCAGTACTTC
CASSLDDNEQYF
>TRBJ2-3|.|TRBV9|.
TGTGCCAGCAGCACAGGGATGGGCACAGATACGCAGTATTTT
CASSTGMGTDTQYF
>TRBJ1-5|few|TRBV20-1|TRBD1
TGCAGTGCTAGAGTCGCAGGGGGCTATTCAGTGCAGCCCCAGCATTTT
CSARVAGGYSVQPQHF
>TRBJ1-2|.|TRBV4-1|.
TGCGCCAGCAGCTACCCGGGGCAGGGGATTTATGGCTACACCTTC
CASSYPGQGIYGYTF
>TRBJ1-2|.|TRBV12-3/TRBV12-4|TRBD1
TGTGCCAGCACCACAGGACAGGGCTATGGCTACACCTTC
CASTTGQGYGYTF
>TRBJ2-1|.|TRBV11-2|TRBD2
TGTGCCAGCACACTCGGACTAGTCTACAATGAGCAGTTCTTC
CASTLGLVYNEQFF
>TRBJ2-1|few|TRBV4-1|TRBD2
TGCGCCAGCAGCCAAGAAGCGGGGTTTCCATACAATGAGCAGTTCTTC
CASSQEAGFPYNEQFF
>TRBJ2-1|few|TRBV5-1|.
TGCGCCAGCAGCATCGAACTAGGGGAGCAGTTCTTC
CASSIELGEQFF
>TRBJ2-3|.|TRBV25-1|TRBD1
TGTGCCACCACGACAGGGGGCATAGGCACAGATACGCAGTATTTT
CATTTGGIGTDTQYF
>TRBJ1-2|.|TRBV4-1|TRBD1
TGCGCCAGCAGCCAAGATCGGGGACAGGGAGCCCCTTTTGGCTACACCTTC
CASSQDRGQGAPFGYTF
>TRBJ2-1|.|TRBV10-3|.
TGTGCCATCAGGGGCGGTACACGTGAGCAGTTCTTC
CAIRGGTREQFF
>TRBJ2-7|.|TRBV12-3/TRBV12-4|.
TGTGCCAGCAGTCCTAGCCGGGGCACCTCCTACGAGCAGTACTTC
CASSPSRGTSYEQYF
>TRBJ2-1|few|TRBV12-3/TRBV12-4|.
TGTGCCAGCAGTTTATCATTGTGGGATGAGCAGTTCTTC
CASSLSLWDEQFF
>TRBJ2-5|few|TRBV5-4|.
TGTGCCAGCAGCTTGGATTTGCAGGGAGAGACCCAGTACTTC
CASSLDLQGETQYF
>TRBJ2-7|.|TRBV12-3/TRBV12-4|.
TGTGCCTGCAGCGCTCCAGGGAAGGATCTCTCCTACGAGCAGTACTTC
CACSAPGKDLSYEQYF
>TRBJ1-3|.|TRBV7-9|.
TGTGCCAGCAGCTTGGGGGTAACCTATCCTGGAAACACCATATATTTT
CASSLGVTYPGNTIYF
>TRBJ2-1|few|TRBV5-1|.
TGCGCCAGCAGCATCGAGGCGGTAGGCAGAAATGAGCAGTTCTTC
CASSIEAVGRNEQFF
>TRBJ2-7|few|TRBV12-3/TRBV12-4|TRBD1
TGTGCCAGCAGTCACCCCGGGACAGGGAAGGAGTGGTACGAGCAGTACTTC
CASSHPGTGKEWYEQYF
>TRBJ2-1|.|TRBV7-9|.
TGTGCCAGCAGCCTGACGGGGCTCCTCGGCAATGAGCAGTTCTTC
CASSLTGLLGNEQFF
>TRBJ1-5|few|TRBV5-1|.
TGCGCCAGCAGCTTGGGGGGGGCAGTAAATCAGCCCCAGCATTTT
CASSLGGAVNQPQHF
>TRBJ2-2|.|TRBV11-2|TRBD2
TGTGCCAGCAGCTTCGGAGGGAGGGACACCGGGGAGCTGTTTTTT
CASSFGGRDTGELFF
>TRBJ2-7|.|TRBV5-6|TRBD2
TGTGCCAGCAGCTTGTTGCGGGAGGGCCGGGGTGAGCAGTACTTC
CASSLLREGRGEQYF
>TRBJ2-3|.|TRBV12-3/TRBV12-4|.
TGTGCCAGCAGCTCCTTTCAGTCACCCGACACAGATACGCAGTATTTT
CASSSFQSPDTDTQYF
>TRBJ2-7|.|TRBV20-1|TRBD1
TGCAGTGCTTTCCCGGACAGGGCTTCCTACAATGAGCAGTACTTC
CSAFPDRASYNEQYF
>TRBJ1-2|once|TRBV2|.
TGTGCCAGCAGTACATGGGATGCTAGCTATGGCTACACCTTC
CASSTWDASYGYTF
>TRBJ1-2|.|TRBV12-3/TRBV12-4|TRBD1
TGTGCCAGCATCCCACAGGGGGCGTTCTATGGCTACACCTTC
CASIPQGAFYGYTF
>TRBJ1-1|.|TRBV4-1|TRBD1
TGCGCCAGCCGCAGCGGAACAGGACAGGGCCCTGAAGCTTTCTTT
CASRSGTGQGPEAFF
>TRBJ2-1|.|TRBV12-3/TRBV12-4|TRBD2
TGTGCCAGCAGTTTAGTCCCTAGCGGCTCCTACAATGAGCAGTTCTTC
CASSLVPSGSYNEQFF
>TRBJ2-7|few|TRBV3-1|.
TGTGCCAGTAACAGGTTCGACGAGCAGTACTTC
CASNRFDEQYF
>TRBJ2-5|.|TRBV12-3/TRBV12-4|TRBD2
TGTGCCAGCAGCCTGCCGGGACTAGCGGGAGAGACCCAGTACTTC
CASSLPGLAGETQYF
>TRBJ2-3|.|TRBV20-1|TRBD1
TGCAGTGCTAGAGCACAGGGGAGCACAGATACGCAGTATTTT
CSARAQGSTDTQYF
>TRBJ1-5|.|TRBV12-3/TRBV12-4|.
TGTGCCAGCACCCCCCCGGGTCCGAATCAGCCCCAGCATTTT
CASTPPGPNQPQHF
>TRBJ2-5|.|TRBV5-5|TRBD1
TGTGCCAGCAGCTTGGGAGGGGGCATGGAGACCCAGTACTTC
CASSLGGGMETQYF
>TRBJ2-5|few|TRBV20-1|.
TGCAGTGCTAAGTACCAAGAGACCCAGTACTTC
CSAKYQETQYF
>TRBJ2-3|few|TRBV5-1|.
TGCGCCAGCAGTAATCACCGGCCCACAGATACGCAGTATTTT
CASSNHRPTDTQYF
>TRBJ2-1|.|TRBV9|.
TGTGCCAGCAGCGTAACCGGGACATCTTATGATGAGCAGTTCTTC
CASSVTGTSYDEQFF
>TRBJ2-6|many|TRBV6-1|.
TGTGCCAGCAGTCCAAACTCTGGGGCCAACGTCCTGACTTTC
CASSPNSGANVLTF
>TRBJ1-2|.|TRBV5-6|TRBD1
TGTGCCAGCAGCTTCGGGACAGGGGGCTTATTGCTTATTGGCTACACCTTC
CASSFGTGGLLLIGYTF
>TRBJ1-2|.|TRBV5-1|.
TGCGCCAGCAGAGGGCCCCTAATCCTTAACTATGGCTACACCTTC
CASRGPLILNYGYTF
>TRBJ2-2|few|TRBV3-1|TRBD2
TGTGCCAGCAGCCAAGGACTAGCGGGAGGGCAAAGCACCGGGGAGCTGTTTTTT
CASSQGLAGGQSTGELFF
>TRBJ2-1|.|TRBV12-3/TRBV12-4|.
TGTGCCAGCAGCAAAGGGAGGACCTACAATGAGCAGTTCTTC
CASSKGRTYNEQFF
>TRBJ2-5|few|TRBV20-1|.
TGCAGTGCTAGACCCGGCCCTAGCGCTTACCAAGAGACCCAGTACTTC
CSARPGPSAYQETQYF
>TRBJ2-1|few|TRBV27|.
TGTGCCAGCAGTGAGCGGTTAGTTATGAATGAGCAGTTCTTC
CASSERLVMNEQFF
>TRBJ1-2|.|TRBV20-1|.
TGCAGTGCTAGAACCGGGTATGACTATGGCTACACCTTC
CSARTGYDYGYTF